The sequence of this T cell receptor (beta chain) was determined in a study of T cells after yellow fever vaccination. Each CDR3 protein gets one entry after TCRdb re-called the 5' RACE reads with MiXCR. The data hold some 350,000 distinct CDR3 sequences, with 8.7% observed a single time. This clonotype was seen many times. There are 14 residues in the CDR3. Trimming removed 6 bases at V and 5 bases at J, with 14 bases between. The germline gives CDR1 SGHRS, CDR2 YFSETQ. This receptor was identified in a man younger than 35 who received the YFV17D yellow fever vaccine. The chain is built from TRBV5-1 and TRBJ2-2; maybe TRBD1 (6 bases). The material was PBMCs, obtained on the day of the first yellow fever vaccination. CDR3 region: CASNRDSGTGELFF. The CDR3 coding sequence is TGCGCCAGCAACAGGGATTCGGGTACCGGGGAGCTGTTTTTT.